This record concerns one T cell receptor (beta chain) sequence. Its target is not known. The V gene lost 5 bases and the J gene lost 3 bases, with 5 bases spanning the gap. The CDR3 totals 11 residues. Germline V lookup: CDR1 SNHLY, CDR2 FYNNEI. PCR amplification relied on 60 Vbeta primers (plus 13 Jbeta primers). Profiling relied on immunoSEQ multiplex PCR, and the TCRdb table lists in-frame clones only, not all of them. The sample table sets out about 190,000 clones. These data originate in a study of cytomegalovirus exposure and HLA in healthy donors. Study results and limitations: Most TCR sequences were seen very rarely across donors, but some public TCRs occurred in many. Among TCR beta chains, those listed as cytomegalovirus-associated numbered about 160. Association of a missense DCLRE1C variant with TCR beta V- and J-gene trimming was reported in a later analysis. Per a prior analysis, the majority of TCR beta V segments were productive roughly 87% or roughly 30% of the time.

Sample: PBMCs. The receptor comes from a woman under 40 in good health and CMV-seropositive. The rearrangement uses TRBV2 and TRBJ2-7; tentatively, D is TRBD2 (5 bases). The CDR3 DNA sequence: TGTGCCAGCAGTCGGGACTACGAGCAGTACTTC. This sequence encodes CASSRDYEQYF.